The 7 T cell receptor beta chains reported below all come from one sample, sequenced in a study of regulatory T cells in long-lasting Graves disease. Time point given: newly diagnosed GD, antithyroid drugs for less than 3 months. After RNA was extracted from PBMCs, the TCR library was made from it. TCR beta libraries were built with iRepertoire HTBI primers and Arm-PCR of CDR3 regions. In TCRdb, the multiplex PCR reads were re-called with MiXCR into one record per CDR3 protein. The sample lists hundreds of thousands of distinct CDR3 sequences, approximately 13% occurring once. These data are also associated with another study on T cells in Graves' hyperthyroidism and ophthalmopathy.

The sequencing used peripheral blood mononuclear cells (PBMCs), collected at new diagnosis, from a patient treated with antithyroid drugs. These receptors came from a man between 25 and 39 years old with Graves disease.

This clonotype has a handful of counts. The missing conserved phenylalanine or tryptophan at the end of this CDR3 makes a read error likely. This chain links TRBV20-1 with TRBJ2-1; 9 bases match TRBD2. Trimming took 5 bases from V and 9 from J; bases not matched to a gene: 8. Germline CDR1 and CDR2: DFQATT and SNEGSKA (reference sequence). The CDR3 length is 13 residues. CDR3 DNA: TGCAGTGCTTGGAATAGCGGGAGTTCTGAGCAGTTCTTA. Translated, it gives CSAWNSGSSEQFL.

This clonotype was seen many times. This chain joins TRBV15 and TRBJ2-2; D possibly corresponds to TRBD1 (6 bases). The V gene's germline CDR1 is LNHNV and CDR2 YYDKDF (reference sequence). V was shortened by 8 bases and J by 6 bases, with 13 bases between the two germline ends. The CDR3 spans 13 residues. CDR3 amino acids: CATGIRQAGELFF. DNA of the CDR3: TGTGCCACCGGGATCCGACAGGCCGGGGAGCTGTTTTTT.

This clonotype was found many times. The gene calls are TRBV5-1 and TRBJ2-3; D unclear. Germline V gene sequence: CDR1 SGHRS, CDR2 YFSETQ. The CDR3 extends over 15 amino acids. Trimming removed 6 bases at V and 0 bases at J, with 14 bases between. CDR3 residues: CASKPQTTSTDTQYF. In nucleotides, the CDR3 is TGCGCCAGCAAACCACAGACGACTAGCACAGATACGCAGTATTTT.

This clonotype turned up a few times. The chain combines TRBV6-9 with TRBJ2-3; D is uncertain. The CDR3 covers 13 residues. Germline V lookup: CDR1 MNHGY, CDR2 SVAAGI. Trimming removed 3 bases from V and 0 bases from J, with 4 bases in between. CDR3 in amino acids: CASSYGSTDTQYF. The CDR3 DNA is TGTGCCAGCAGTTACGGTAGCACAGATACGCAGTATTTT.

This clonotype was observed many times. The CDR3 DNA sequence: TGTGCCAGCAGCGTAGGTCCCAGCGCCTCCTACAATGAGCAGTTCTTC. Translated: CASSVGPSASYNEQFF. The V and J genes are TRBV9 and TRBJ2-1; the D is unclear. Germline V gene sequence: CDR1 SGDLS, CDR2 YYNGEE. V lost 0 bases and J 0 bases, leaving 10 bases between the germline ends. The CDR3 runs to 16 residues.

In its sample, this clonotype was seen a few times. The rearrangement uses TRBV11-2 and TRBJ1-1, with D tentatively TRBD1 (5 bases). V was pared by 0 bases and J by 0 bases, with 11 bases between. CDR1 SGHAT and CDR2 FQNNGV come from the germline V gene. CDR3 size: 16 residues. CDR3 DNA: TGTGCCAGCAGCTTAGAGAGGGGACTTGTGAACACTGAAGCTTTCTTT. As protein: CASSLERGLVNTEAFF.

In its sample, this clonotype was seen many times. The V gene is TRBV12-3 or TRBV12-4, the J gene TRBJ2-1, with D perhaps TRBD2 (7 bases). The CDR3 length is 15 residues. Trimming removed 5 bases at V and 2 bases at J, with 13 bases between. The CDR3 loop is CASSPRGGAYNEQFF. CDR3 DNA: TGTGCCAGCAGTCCAAGGGGGGGGGCCTACAATGAGCAGTTCTTC.